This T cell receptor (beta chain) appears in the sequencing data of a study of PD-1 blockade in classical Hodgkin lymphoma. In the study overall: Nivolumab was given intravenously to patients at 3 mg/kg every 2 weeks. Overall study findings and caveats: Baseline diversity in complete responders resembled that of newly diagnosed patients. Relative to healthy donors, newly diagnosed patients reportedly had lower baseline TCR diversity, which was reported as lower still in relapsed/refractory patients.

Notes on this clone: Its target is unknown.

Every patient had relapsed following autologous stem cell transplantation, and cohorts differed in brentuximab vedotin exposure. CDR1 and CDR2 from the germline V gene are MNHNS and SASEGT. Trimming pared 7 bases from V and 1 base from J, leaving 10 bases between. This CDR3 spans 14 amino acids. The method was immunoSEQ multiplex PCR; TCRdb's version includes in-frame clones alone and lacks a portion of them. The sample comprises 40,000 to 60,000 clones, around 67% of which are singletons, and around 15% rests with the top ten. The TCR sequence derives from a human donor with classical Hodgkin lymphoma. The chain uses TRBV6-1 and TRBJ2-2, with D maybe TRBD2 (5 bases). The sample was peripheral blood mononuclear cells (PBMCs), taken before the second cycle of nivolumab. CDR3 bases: TGTGCCAGCAAAGTCGGGGTGAACACCGGGGAGCTGTTTTTT. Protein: CASKVGVNTGELFF.